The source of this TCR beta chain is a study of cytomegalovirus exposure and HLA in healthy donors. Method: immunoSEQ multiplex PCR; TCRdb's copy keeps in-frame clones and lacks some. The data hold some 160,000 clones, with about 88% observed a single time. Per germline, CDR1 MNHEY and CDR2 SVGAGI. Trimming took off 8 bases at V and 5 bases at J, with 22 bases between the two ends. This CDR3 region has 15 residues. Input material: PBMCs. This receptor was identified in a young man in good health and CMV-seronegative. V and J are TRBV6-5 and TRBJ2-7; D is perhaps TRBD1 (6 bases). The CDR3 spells CASWEYRAPTHEQYF. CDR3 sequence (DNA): TGTGCCAGCTGGGAGTACAGGGCCCCGACCCACGAGCAGTACTTC.